The rows below give T cell receptor beta chains drawn from one sample of a study of regulatory T cells in long-lasting Graves disease. TCRdb passed the multiplex PCR reads through MiXCR, listing each CDR3 protein once. The profile shows approximately 490,000 distinct CDR3 sequences, 15% to 20% of them singletons. The same data also contributed to another study, on T cells in Graves' hyperthyroidism and ophthalmopathy.

The source was peripheral blood mononuclear cells (PBMCs), collected at new diagnosis, from a patient treated with antithyroid drugs. The receptors were sampled from a man aged 40-55 years with Graves disease. The conserved cysteine and the conserved F or W are not part of the CDR3 here.

v_call	j_call	cdr3_aa
TRBV28	TRBJ2-7	ASRGTGQVGEEQY
TRBV2	TRBJ2-4	ASSEQLGNIQY
TRBV5-1	TRBJ2-5	ASSLLLDGEETQY
TRBV3-1	TRBJ2-5	ASSRYRGQTQGETQY
TRBV5-1	TRBJ2-1	ASSSGISYNEQF
TRBV3-1	TRBJ2-5	ASSPSGTGQETQY
TRBV24-1	TRBJ2-1	ATSEGGWGTYNEQF
TRBV18	TRBJ1-1	ASSPDGGEAF
TRBV6-2/TRBV6-3	TRBJ2-7	ASNGLAGVNEQY
TRBV20-1	TRBJ2-7	SARAHLGTNSYEQY
TRBV9	TRBJ2-2	ASSALRAPVTGELF
TRBV11-2	TRBJ2-4	ASSSARGNIQY
TRBV2	TRBJ2-5	ASSVLGAGETQY
TRBV6-1	TRBJ2-1	ASSQGLVPNEQF
TRBV5-1	TRBJ2-1	ASSFDLAGVGNEQF
TRBV2	TRBJ2-7	ASMAVGTAGRGQY
TRBV20-1	TRBJ2-1	SAEHPLSYNEQF
TRBV7-9	TRBJ2-5	ASSLGYRLANLETQY
TRBV18	TRBJ2-3	ASSPPGTASTDTQY
TRBV4-2	-	ASSQDSSGSSYEQF
TRBV18	TRBJ2-7	ASSPPGLDSEQY
TRBV28	TRBJ2-7	ASTAFPSYEQY
TRBV6-2/TRBV6-3	TRBJ2-7	ASSERTARHYEQY